This T cell receptor beta chain was recovered during a study of blood T cell repertoires in COVID-19. The CDR3 spans 15 residues. In germline, CDR1 is SGDLS, CDR2 YYNGEE. The germline V and J ends were trimmed by 0 bases and 5 bases, with 13 bases remaining between them. Measured with immunoSEQ multiplex PCR; TCRdb has only the in-frame clones, and not every one. The data contain a few hundred thousand clones, 75% to 90% of them seen just once; the ten biggest clones take up about 3%. Material: peripheral blood. The J gene is TRBJ2-3, the V gene TRBV9, with D possibly being TRBD2 (6 bases). The sequence was obtained from a woman in her twenties or thirties with active or convalescent COVID-19. The CDR3 coding sequence is TGTGCCAGCAGCGTAGACGGGGGTAGGCTAGATACGCAGTATTTT. Translating it yields CASSVDGGRLDTQYF.